The 6 T cell receptor beta chains listed next were all sequenced from one sample in a study of monozygotic twins with inflammatory bowel disease. TCRdb reworked the 5' RACE reads into one entry per CDR3 protein, no DNA. This repertoire includes some 440,000 distinct CDR3 sequences. Sequenced sample: blood. These receptor sequences come from a human donor with ulcerative colitis or Crohn's disease, or a healthy co-twin of an affected twin (not recorded which).

The gene calls are TRBV12-3 or TRBV12-4 and TRBJ1-1; TCRdb calls TRBD1, which cannot be checked without DNA. The CDR3 contains 15 residues. CDR3 protein: CASSLIGGQVTEAFF.

The CDR3 region is CASSPYAGRRDEQYF. The V and J genes are TRBV7-8 and TRBJ2-7; with no DNA, the TCRdb D assignment of TRBD2 cannot be verified. This CDR3 region has 15 residues. The germline V gene encodes CDR1 SGHVS and CDR2 FQNEAQ.

The rearrangement joins TRBV20-1 to TRBJ2-2; TCRdb calls TRBD2, which cannot be checked without DNA. The CDR3 covers 14 residues. Germline values: CDR1 DFQATT, CDR2 SNEGSKA (reference sequence). The CDR3 spells CSAREGGRTGELFF.

The chain has TRBV29-1 and TRBJ1-1; TCRdb gives TRBD1 as the D gene, but with no DNA this cannot be confirmed. CDR1 SQVTM and CDR2 ANQGSEA come from the germline V gene. This CDR3 has 14 amino acids. CDR3 protein: CSVSQGLIGTEAFF. Using reference TRBV29-1 and TRBJ1-1 for the parts outside the CDR3, the full variable domain is SAVISQKPSRDICQRGTSLTIQCQVDSQVTMMFWYRQQPGQSLTLIATANQGSEATYESGFVIDKFPISRPNLTFSTLTVSNMSPEDSSIYLCSVSQGLIGTEAFFGQGTRLTVV.

The CDR3 spells CASSFSPSLVGNVEQFF. The rearrangement links TRBV7-2 to TRBJ2-1; TCRdb selects TRBD2, and the lack of DNA leaves this call unchecked. This CDR3 has 17 residues. Germline V CDR1 and CDR2: SGHTA, FQGNSA.

V and J are TRBV27 and TRBJ2-3; TCRdb designates TRBD2, a call that cannot be tested without DNA. This CDR3 comprises 13 residues. Germline assignment: CDR1 MNHEY and CDR2 SMNVEV (reference sequence). CDR3 in amino acids: CASRRLETDTQYF.